These 25 T cell receptor beta chains were sequenced from one sample in a study of response to subunit inactivated influenza vaccine. TCRdb called the RT-PCR reads again in MiXCR, with one record for every CDR3 protein. This sample has roughly 550,000 distinct CDR3 sequences; less than 25% occur once, and the top ten carry around 2.8%. These data were likewise used in another study, on T cells expressing NK-cell markers. That source notes: Libraries used 5'RACE template switching adding universal primer site and UMIs.

Specimen: CD4+ T cells sorted from PBMCs, collected roughly 13 days after vaccination. These receptors all stem from a man aged 50-59 years who received an inactivated influenza vaccine.

This clonotype was counted only a few times. This chain links TRBV12-3 or TRBV12-4 with TRBJ2-5, with D possibly matching TRBD1 (6 bases). Trimming pared 4 bases from V and 0 bases from J, leaving 15 bases between. CDR3 length equals 16 residues. In nucleotides, the CDR3 is TGTGCCAGCAGTTCCCCCGGCGCAGGGGACCAAGAGACCCAGTACTTC. It yields the protein CASSSPGAGDQETQYF.

J is TRBJ2-1 and V is TRBV20-1; 12 bases align to TRBD2. The germline gives CDR1 DFQATT, CDR2 SNEGSKA (reference sequence). The junction had 2 bases not matched to a gene; V was cut back by 1 base and J by 7 bases. The CDR3 length is 14 residues. Here the CDR3 DNA reads TGCAGTGCTAGAGCTAGCGGGGGGGCAAATGAGCAGTTCTTC. Translating it yields CSARASGGANEQFF.

The chain's CDR3 is CSAASPDYYNEQFF. DNA of the CDR3: TGCAGTGCTGCTTCCCCCGACTACTACAATGAGCAGTTCTTC. This chain connects TRBV20-1 to TRBJ2-1; perhaps TRBD2 as D (5 bases). This CDR3 contains 14 residues. Germline CDR1 reads DFQATT; CDR2 reads SNEGSKA (reference sequence). V lost 5 bases, J lost 3 bases, and 14 bases lay in between.

The CDR3 DNA is TGCAGTGCTAGAGGAGGGGACAGGGGTCCTCGCGAGCAGTACTTC. It codes for CSARGGDRGPREQYF. The chain uses TRBV20-1 and TRBJ2-7, with TRBD1 identical over 10 bases. Germline V gives CDR1 DFQATT, CDR2 SNEGSKA (reference sequence). This CDR3 has 15 amino acids. Trimming cost V 1 base and J 6 bases; bases outside gene matches: 9.

The CDR3 protein is CASGRTALSTEAFF. CDR3 nucleotide sequence: TGCGCCAGCGGTCGGACAGCCCTAAGCACTGAAGCTTTCTTT. The rearrangement joins TRBV5-1 to TRBJ1-1; D is perhaps TRBD1 (6 bases). The CDR3 loop spans 14 amino acids. CDR1 is SGHRS and CDR2 is YFSETQ in the germline V gene. V lost 7 bases and J 4 bases, leaving 17 bases between the germline ends.

The chain joins TRBV5-1 to TRBJ2-5, with D possibly TRBD1 on 5 matching bases. The CDR3 is 15 amino acids. Germline lookup yields CDR1 SGHRS and CDR2 YFSETQ. The V end was cut by 4 bases, the J end by 1 base, with 14 bases between. CDR3 nucleotide sequence: TGCGCCAGCAGCCCCATTGGCCAGGGCCAAGAGACCCAGTACTTC. It encodes CASSPIGQGQETQYF.

This clonotype was observed a handful of times. This sequence may be a read error, since a much larger clone differs from it by one base. V is TRBV5-1 and J is TRBJ2-7; 9 bases fit TRBD1. Germline V CDR1 and CDR2: SGHRS, YFSETQ. CDR3 size: 13 residues. The ends lost 4 bases at V and 5 bases at J; junction bases unmatched: 4. CDR3 sequence reads: CASSPRDRDEQYF. CDR3 in DNA: TGCGCCAGCAGCCCCCGGGACAGGGACGAGCAGTACTTC.

The chain is built from TRBV7-2 and TRBJ2-5; TRBD2 matches 8 bases. V lost 5 bases to trimming and J lost 4 bases; unmatched junction nucleotides: 9. Germline lookup yields CDR1 SGHTA and CDR2 FQGNSA. The CDR3 spans 15 residues. CDR3 coding DNA: TGTGCCAGCAGCCCGATGCGGGGGGTGGGAGAGACCCAGTACTTC. As protein: CASSPMRGVGETQYF.

This clonotype showed up just a few times. The gene calls are TRBV7-9 and TRBJ1-6; 9 nucleotides line up with TRBD1. The CDR3 runs to 16 residues. V lost 4 bases to trimming and J lost 6 bases; unmatched junction nucleotides: 7. The germline V gene has CDR1 SEHNR and CDR2 FQNEAQ (reference sequence). CDR3: CASSSRTGGVNSPLHF. The DNA of the CDR3 is TGTGCCAGCAGCTCACGTACAGGGGGCGTTAATTCACCCCTCCACTTT.

This clonotype was counted between two and nine times. This chain connects TRBV6-5 to TRBJ1-6, with 7 positions matching TRBD1. CDR1 and CDR2 (germline): MNHEY, SVGAGI. CDR3 length: 14 residues. J was trimmed by 8 bases and V by 4 bases; bases with no gene match: 5. CDR3 sequence reads: CASSLQGKDSPLHF. In DNA form, the CDR3 reads TGTGCCAGCAGTTTACAGGGGAAGGATTCACCCCTCCACTTT.

The CDR3 bases are TGCAGTGCTAGAGGTTGGGCCAAAAACATTCAGTACTTC. As protein: CSARGWAKNIQYF. This sequence joins TRBV20-1 and TRBJ2-4; the D is unclear. The V gene lost 1 base and the J gene lost 1 base, with 5 bases spanning the gap. Germline-derived CDR1 and CDR2 are DFQATT and SNEGSKA (reference sequence). The CDR3 contains 13 residues.

Only a few counts were recorded for this clonotype. The V call is TRBV20-1, the J call TRBJ2-5; no firm D call. V gave up 0 bases and J gave up 1 base, with 6 bases separating them. The CDR3 is made up of 13 amino acids. The germline V gene encodes CDR1 DFQATT and CDR2 SNEGSKA (reference sequence). The CDR3 coding sequence is TGCAGTGCTAGAGAGGGCTCCCAAGAGACCCAGTACTTC. It yields the protein CSAREGSQETQYF.

This chain uses TRBV10-3 with TRBJ1-5; unclear D gene. The V gene's germline CDR1 is ENHRY and CDR2 SYGVKD. Trimming removed 6 bases at V and 0 bases at J, with 9 bases between. This CDR3 region has 14 residues. As DNA, the CDR3 is TGTGCCATCAGCAACACAGATAGCAATCAGCCCCAGCATTTT. This gives the protein CAISNTDSNQPQHF.

This clonotype has more than one count but fewer than ten. The V and J genes are TRBV20-1 and TRBJ2-1, with TRBD2 matching over 12 bases. This CDR3 is built from 13 residues. CDR1 is DFQATT, CDR2 SNEGSKA, per germline (reference sequence). J lost 8 bases, V lost 7 bases, and 6 bases had no gene match. CDR3: CSVPGLAGDEQFF. CDR3 nucleotides: TGCAGTGTTCCGGGACTAGCGGGTGATGAGCAGTTCTTC.

V gene TRBV28 combines with J gene TRBJ1-6, with a tentative D call TRBD1 (5 bases). CDR1 is MDHEN, CDR2 SYDVKM, per germline. V lost 6 bases to trimming and J lost 5 bases, with 20 bases between them. The CDR3 is 17 residues long. The CDR3, as DNA: TGTGCCAGCAGCCCAAGAACCAGGGAACTGGATAATTCACCCCTCCACTTT. Translating it yields CASSPRTRELDNSPLHF.

This clonotype was seen a few times. This CDR3 reads CSVIRGGSSYEQYF. For the CDR3, the DNA is TGCAGCGTCATAAGGGGGGGAAGCTCCTACGAGCAGTACTTC. This chain joins TRBV29-1 and TRBJ2-7, with TRBD2 as a possible D gene (7 bases). From germline, CDR1 is SQVTM and CDR2 ANQGSEA. V was cut by 6 bases and J by 0 bases, with 15 bases left in between. The CDR3 loop spans 14 amino acids.

The rearrangement uses TRBV6-2 or TRBV6-3 and TRBJ2-5; unclear D gene. The germline CDR1 and CDR2 sequences are MNHEY and SVGEGT. The germline V and J ends were trimmed by 2 bases and 13 bases, with 17 bases remaining between them. The CDR3 consists of 13 residues. CDR3 DNA: TGTGCCAGCAGTTACCCCAGGACCCCCCTGCGGTACTTC. It specifies CASSYPRTPLRYF.

This chain uses TRBV6-5 with TRBJ1-3; D remains unclear. CDR1 and CDR2 (germline): MNHEY, SVGAGI. This CDR3 is built from 16 residues. The V end was cut by 0 bases, the J end by 4 bases, with 13 bases between. In DNA form, the CDR3 reads TGTGCCAGCAGTTACTCGTATTGGGAGGCCGGAAACACCATATATTTT. It specifies CASSYSYWEAGNTIYF.

In its sample, this clonotype was seen a few times. J is TRBJ2-2 and V is TRBV4-2; no reliable D call. The germline V gene encodes CDR1 LGHNA and CDR2 YNFKEQ. This CDR3 is 11 amino acids long. Trimming removed 2 bases from V and 7 bases from J, with 2 bases in between. The CDR3 region is CASSQFGELFF. The CDR3 coding sequence is TGTGCCAGCAGCCAATTCGGGGAGCTGTTTTTT.

The V gene is TRBV6-1, the J gene TRBJ1-1; no reliable D call. From germline, CDR1 is MNHNS and CDR2 SASEGT. The CDR3 is 12 residues long. The ends were cut back, 7 bases at V and 6 bases at J, with 12 bases in the middle. CDR3 in amino acids: CASKAGMPEAFF. DNA for the CDR3: TGTGCCAGCAAAGCAGGAATGCCTGAAGCTTTCTTT.

The chain joins TRBV7-9 to TRBJ2-3; 8 bases line up with TRBD2. V was clipped by 5 bases and J by 2 bases; unmatched bases: 6. Per the germline V gene, CDR1 is SEHNR and CDR2 is FQNEAQ (reference sequence). The CDR3 spans 15 residues. CDR3 bases: TGTGCCAGCAGCCCACTCGGGGGGGTCACAGATACGCAGTATTTT. Translated, it gives CASSPLGGVTDTQYF.

This chain uses TRBV29-1 with TRBJ1-1; 7 nucleotides align to TRBD1. The length of the CDR3 is 16 residues. Germline lookup yields CDR1 SQVTM and CDR2 ANQGSEA. The J segment lost 0 bases and the V segment lost 4 bases, leaving 11 bases of the junction unmatched. CDR3 nucleotides: TGCAGCGTTGTACATTTGGGGACAGCCATGAACACTGAAGCTTTCTTT. Translating gives CSVVHLGTAMNTEAFF.

The V call is TRBV20-1, the J call TRBJ2-2; 8 positions match TRBD2. The CDR3 length is 16 residues. With V trimmed by 6 bases and J by 2 bases, 11 bases remained unmatched. CDR1 and CDR2 (germline): DFQATT, SNEGSKA (reference sequence). The CDR3 region is CSAQPITSGNTGELFF. In DNA, the CDR3 is TGCAGTGCGCAACCGATCACTAGCGGAAACACCGGGGAGCTGTTTTTT.

This clonotype was seen more than once but under ten times. This chain joins TRBV7-2 and TRBJ1-3; a possible D gene is TRBD1 (5 bases). Deletions cut 4 bases from V and 2 bases from J, with 12 bases between. Germline lookup yields CDR1 SGHTA and CDR2 FQGNSA. The CDR3 is 15 residues long. The chain's CDR3 is CASSWETGAGNTIYF. CDR3 bases: TGTGCCAGCAGCTGGGAGACGGGGGCTGGAAACACCATATATTTT.

The V gene is TRBV2, the J gene TRBJ1-5, with a tentative D call TRBD1 (6 bases). Between the trimmed V and J ends, which lost 6 bases and 0 bases, there was a span of 18 bases. The CDR3 totals 17 residues. Germline V gene sequence: CDR1 SNHLY, CDR2 FYNNEI. CDR3 nucleotide sequence: TGTGCCAGCAGCGTCGGGACATTAATTTATAGCAATCAGCCCCAGCATTTT. Amino acid sequence: CASSVGTLIYSNQPQHF.